This TCR beta chain stems from a study of identical twins. Everyone who donated was a healthy Caucasian. TCRdb passed the 5' RACE reads through MiXCR, listing each CDR3 protein once. The sample holds 700,000 to 950,000 distinct CDR3 sequences, 10% to 15% seen once. Comment on this clonotype: Its antigen is not identified.

The V gene end was trimmed by 2 bases and the J gene end by 9 bases; junction bases not matched to a gene: 5. CDR1 and CDR2 from the germline V gene are MNHEY and SVGEGT. The CDR3 sequence is 16 residues long. Study observations and caveats: Zero-insertion analyses could be partly confounded by invariant MAIT and iNKT cells. Low generation-probability sequences were in excess among twin-shared out-of-frame alpha sequences. Among monozygotic twins, out-of-frame TCR alpha sharing exceeded what models predicted.

This sample was also put to use in a study of yellow fever vaccine responses in identical twins.

This sequence joins TRBV6-2 or TRBV6-3 and TRBJ2-1; 15 positions match TRBD2. The origin of this receptor is a woman in her late teens or twenties in good health. The sequencing sample was made of PBMCs. The CDR3 region has the DNA TGTGCCAGCAGTTACGGACTAGCGGGGGGGCTCGGTGAGCAGTTCTTC. Its translation is CASSYGLAGGLGEQFF.